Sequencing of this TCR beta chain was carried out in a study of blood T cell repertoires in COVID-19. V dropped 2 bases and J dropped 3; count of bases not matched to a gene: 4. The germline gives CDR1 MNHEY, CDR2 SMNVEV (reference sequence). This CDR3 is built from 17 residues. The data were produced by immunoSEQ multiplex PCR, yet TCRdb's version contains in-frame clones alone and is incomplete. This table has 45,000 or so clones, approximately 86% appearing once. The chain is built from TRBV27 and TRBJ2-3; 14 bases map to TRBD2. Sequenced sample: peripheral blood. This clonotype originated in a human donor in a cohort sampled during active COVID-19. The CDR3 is CASSLRRTSGGTDTQYF. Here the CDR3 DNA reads TGTGCCAGCAGTTTAAGGAGGACTAGCGGGGGGACAGATACGCAGTATTTT.